Below, 8 T cell receptor beta chains from the same sample are listed, as sequenced in a study of early T cells in non-severe SARS-CoV-2 infection. Via MiXCR, TCRdb re-called the 5' RACE reads, giving one row per CDR3 protein. In the table there are around 60,000 distinct CDR3 sequences, under 15% of which are singletons. The sequenced sample consisted of whole blood. These receptors originate from an adult who was a healthcare worker with PCR-confirmed SARS-CoV-2 infection or an uninfected control (not recorded which).

The gene calls are TRBV4-2 and TRBJ1-2, with D uncertain. The CDR3 loop spans 15 amino acids. Germline V gene lookup returns CDR1 LGHNA and CDR2 YNFKEQ. The germline V and J ends were trimmed by 1 base and 0 bases, with 9 bases remaining between them. CDR3 sequence reads: CASSQGTGANYGYTF. The CDR3 coding sequence is TGTGCCAGCAGCCAAGGCACGGGCGCTAACTATGGCTACACCTTC.

This clonotype was found a few times. The chain combines TRBV5-1 with TRBJ2-5; possible D gene TRBD1, 6 bases. The length of the CDR3 is 14 residues. Trimming took 2 bases from V and 4 from J, leaving 12 bases between them. CDR1 is SGHRS and CDR2 is YFSETQ in the germline V gene. CDR3 DNA: TGCGCCAGCAGCTTTTTGGGGGCCGGAGAGACCCAGTACTTC. It codes for CASSFLGAGETQYF. Based on the CDR3 plus reference TRBV5-1 and TRBJ2-5, the full variable domain is KAGVTQTPRYLIKTRGQQVTLSCSPISGHRSVSWYQQTPGQGLQFLFEYFSETQRNKGNFPGRFSGRQFSNSRSEMNVSTLELGDSALYLCASSFLGAGETQYFGPGTRLLVL.

This clonotype was counted a few times. The chain couples TRBV24-1 to TRBJ2-1; either TRBD1 or TRBD2 may fit D (5 bases each). The germline V gene has CDR1 KGHDR and CDR2 SFDVKD. Trimming stripped 3 bases from V and 9 bases from J, with 14 bases between. CDR3 length: 14 residues. CDR3 sequence: CATSDAGRGGEQFF. As DNA, the CDR3 is TGTGCCACCAGTGATGCCGGCCGGGGCGGTGAGCAGTTCTTC.

This clonotype has ten or more counts. The V gene is TRBV19, the J gene TRBJ2-3; D possibly corresponds to TRBD1 (5 bases). Germline lookup yields CDR1 LNHDA and CDR2 SQIVND (reference sequence). The CDR3 is made up of 13 amino acids. Trimming left V 5 bases short and J 2 bases short, with 8 bases between. CDR3 DNA: TGTGCCAGTAGTCGCAGGGCCACAGATACGCAGTATTTT. Its translation is CASSRRATDTQYF.

This clonotype showed up many times. The chain employs TRBV6-5 and TRBJ2-3; D is undetermined. V lost 0 bases and J lost 0, with 7 bases in between. The CDR3 runs 15 residues. The germline gives CDR1 MNHEY, CDR2 SVGAGI. The CDR3 nucleotides are TGTGCCAGCAGTTACTCTGCTACTAGCACAGATACGCAGTATTTT. Amino acids: CASSYSATSTDTQYF.

This clonotype has more than one count but fewer than ten. This sequence joins TRBV11-2 and TRBJ2-7, with D perhaps TRBD1 (6 bases). This CDR3 is 13 amino acids long. Trimming cost V 4 bases and J 6 bases, with 13 bases left between them. Germline assignment: CDR1 SGHAT and CDR2 FQNNGV. The CDR3 loop reads CASSSQTGSEQYF. The CDR3 DNA reads as TGTGCCAGCAGCTCTCAGACAGGAAGCGAGCAGTACTTC.

The chain has TRBV14 and TRBJ2-3; unclear D gene. CDR1 and CDR2 from the germline V gene are SGHDN and FVKESK. The CDR3 contains 11 residues. The V end was cut by 4 bases, the J end by 6 bases, with 5 bases between. CDR3 bases: TGTGCCAGCAGCCCGTCGGATACGCAGTATTTT. This sequence encodes CASSPSDTQYF.

There are many counts of this clonotype. The chain joins TRBV7-8 to TRBJ1-5; D unclear. With 2 bases removed from V and 0 bases from J, the gap between germline ends came to 8 bases. Germline lookup yields CDR1 SGHVS and CDR2 FQNEAQ. The CDR3 loop spans 15 amino acids. The CDR3 sequence: CASSLTLYSNQPQHF. The CDR3 nucleotides read TGTGCCAGCAGCTTAACCCTCTATAGCAATCAGCCCCAGCATTTT.